This record looks at one T cell receptor beta chain sequence and its context. As yet, its antigen is unknown. This record comes from a study of blood T cells in healthy people across ages. Study-level information: T cells yielded about one barcoded beta molecule per two cells through template switching. General study findings and limits: Possibly confounding the expanded clonotype changes was the fact that donor CMV status was unknown. Investigators treated diversity estimates from one million T cells as underestimates.

Each sample had at least 6.5 million PBMCs isolated. PCR was performed a second time for roughly 7 to 11 cycles using a sample-barcoded 5' primer and a J-beta primer mix. Each CDR3 protein is one row after TCRdb ran MiXCR on the 5' RACE reads. Counted here are over 700,000 distinct CDR3 sequences, around half occurring once; the ten biggest clones make up about 38%. Germline CDR1 reads SGDLS; CDR2 reads YYNGEE. This CDR3 comprises 14 residues. With V trimmed by 2 bases and J by 14 bases, 14 bases remained unmatched. Material for sequencing was blood. The J gene is TRBJ2-3, the V gene TRBV9; 7 nucleotides agree with TRBD2. This sequence was found in an elderly man in good health. The CDR3 nucleotides are TGTGCCAGCAGCGTTGGTTCTTCGGGAGGTTACGCGTATTTT. As protein: CASSVGSSGGYAYF. Full variable domain (remainder filled in from reference TRBV9 and TRBJ2-3): DSGVTQTPKHLITATGQRVTLRCSPRSGDLSVYWYQQSLDQGLQFLIQYYNGEERAKGNILERFSAQQFPDLHSELNLSSLELGDSALYFCASSVGSSGGYAYFGPGTRLTVL.